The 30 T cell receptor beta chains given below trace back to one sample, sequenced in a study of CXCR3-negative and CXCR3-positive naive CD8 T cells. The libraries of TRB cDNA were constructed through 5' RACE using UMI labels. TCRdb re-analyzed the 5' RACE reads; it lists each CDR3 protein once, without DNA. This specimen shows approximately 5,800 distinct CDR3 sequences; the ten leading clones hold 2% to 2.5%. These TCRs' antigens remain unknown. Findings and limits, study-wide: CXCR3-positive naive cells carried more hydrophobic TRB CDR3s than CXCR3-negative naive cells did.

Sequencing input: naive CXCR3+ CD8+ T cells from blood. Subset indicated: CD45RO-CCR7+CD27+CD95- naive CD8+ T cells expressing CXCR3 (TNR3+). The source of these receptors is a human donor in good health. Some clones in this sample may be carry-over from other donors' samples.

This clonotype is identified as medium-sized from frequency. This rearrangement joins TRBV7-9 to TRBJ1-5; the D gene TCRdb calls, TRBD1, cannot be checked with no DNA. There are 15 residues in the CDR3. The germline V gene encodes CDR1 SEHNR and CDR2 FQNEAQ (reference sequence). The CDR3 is CASSLGGAGNQPQHF. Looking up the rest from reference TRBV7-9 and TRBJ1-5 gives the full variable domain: DTGVSQNPRHKITKRGQNVTFRCDPISEHNRLYWYRQTLGQGPEFLTYFQNEAQLEKSRLLSDRFSAERPKGSFSTLEIQRTEQGDSAMYLCASSLGGAGNQPQHFGDGTRLSIL.

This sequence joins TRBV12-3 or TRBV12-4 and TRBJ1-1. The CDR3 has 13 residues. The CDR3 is CATQLGPYTEAFF.

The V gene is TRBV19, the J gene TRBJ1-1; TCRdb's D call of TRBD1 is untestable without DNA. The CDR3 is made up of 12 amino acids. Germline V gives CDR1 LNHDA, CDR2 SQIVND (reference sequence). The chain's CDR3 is CASSIWGFEAFF. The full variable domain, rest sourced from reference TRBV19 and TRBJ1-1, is DGGITQSPKYLFRKEGQNVTLSCEQNLNHDAMYWYRQDPGQGLRLIYYSQIVNDFQKGDIAEGYSVSREKKESFPLTVTSAQKNPTAFYLCASSIWGFEAFFGQGTRLTVV.

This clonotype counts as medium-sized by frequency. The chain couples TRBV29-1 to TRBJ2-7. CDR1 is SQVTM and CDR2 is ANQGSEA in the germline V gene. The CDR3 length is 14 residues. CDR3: CSVASSVTSYEQYF.

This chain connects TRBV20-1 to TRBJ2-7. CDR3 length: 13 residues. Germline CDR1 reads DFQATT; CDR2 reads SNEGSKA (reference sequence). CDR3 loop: CSAEAGGPYEQYF.

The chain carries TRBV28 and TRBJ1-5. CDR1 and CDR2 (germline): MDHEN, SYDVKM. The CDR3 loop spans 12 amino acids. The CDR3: CARAPPNQPQHF.

CDR3 sequence reads: CASSLGRTYEQYF. This chain uses TRBV25-1 with TRBJ2-7; with no DNA, the TCRdb D assignment of TRBD1 cannot be verified. In germline, CDR1 is MGHDK, CDR2 SYGVNS. CDR3 length: 13 amino acids.

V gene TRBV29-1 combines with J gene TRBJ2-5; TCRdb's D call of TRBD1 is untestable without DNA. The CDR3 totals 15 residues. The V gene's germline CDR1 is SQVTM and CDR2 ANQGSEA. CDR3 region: CSVPIPEGARETQYF.

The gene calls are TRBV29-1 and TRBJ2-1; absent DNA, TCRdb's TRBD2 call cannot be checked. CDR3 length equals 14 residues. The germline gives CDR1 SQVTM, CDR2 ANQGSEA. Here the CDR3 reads CSVPAGGAYNEQFF.

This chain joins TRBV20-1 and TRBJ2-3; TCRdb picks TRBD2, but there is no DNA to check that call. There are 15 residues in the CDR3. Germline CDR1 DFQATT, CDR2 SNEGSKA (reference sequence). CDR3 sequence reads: CSASLDSPPTDTQYF.

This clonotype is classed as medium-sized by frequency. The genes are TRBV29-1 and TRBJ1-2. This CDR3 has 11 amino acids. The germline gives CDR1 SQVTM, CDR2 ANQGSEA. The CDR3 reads CSVERRDGYTF. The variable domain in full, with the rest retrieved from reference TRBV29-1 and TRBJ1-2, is SAVISQKPSRDICQRGTSLTIQCQVDSQVTMMFWYRQQPGQSLTLIATANQGSEATYESGFVIDKFPISRPNLTFSTLTVSNMSPEDSSIYLCSVERRDGYTFGSGTRLTVV.

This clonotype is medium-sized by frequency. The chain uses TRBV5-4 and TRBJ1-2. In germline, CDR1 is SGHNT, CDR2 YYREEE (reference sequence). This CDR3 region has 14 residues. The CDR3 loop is CASKVGTATYGYTF.

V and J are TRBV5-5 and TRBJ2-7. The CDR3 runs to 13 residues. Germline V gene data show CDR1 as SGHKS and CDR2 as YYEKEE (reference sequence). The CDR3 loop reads CASSLVGSYEQYF.

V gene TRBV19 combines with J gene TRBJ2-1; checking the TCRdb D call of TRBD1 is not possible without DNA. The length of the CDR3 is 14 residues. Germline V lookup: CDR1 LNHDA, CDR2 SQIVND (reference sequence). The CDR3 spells CATYPPSGVHEQFF.

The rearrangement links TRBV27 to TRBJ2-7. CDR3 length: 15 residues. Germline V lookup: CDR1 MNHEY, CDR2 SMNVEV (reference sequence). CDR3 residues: CASSLLAGGPYEQYF.

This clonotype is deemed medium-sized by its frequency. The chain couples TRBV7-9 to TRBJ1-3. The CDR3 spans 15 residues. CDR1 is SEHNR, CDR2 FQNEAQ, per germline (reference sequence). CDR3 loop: CASSLGRSSGNTIYF.

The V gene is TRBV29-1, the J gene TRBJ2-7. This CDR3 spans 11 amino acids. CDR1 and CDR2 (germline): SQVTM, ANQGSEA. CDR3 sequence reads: CSVGAYYEQYF.

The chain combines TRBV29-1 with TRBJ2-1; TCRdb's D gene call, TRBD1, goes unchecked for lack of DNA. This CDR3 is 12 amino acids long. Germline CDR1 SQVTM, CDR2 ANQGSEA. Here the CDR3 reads CSARTGANEQFF.

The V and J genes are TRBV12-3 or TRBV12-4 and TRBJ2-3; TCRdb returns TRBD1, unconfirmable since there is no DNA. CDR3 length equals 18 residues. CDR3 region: CASSWELSGEEITDTQYF.

The CDR3 region is CSVETLGPVGTQYF. This chain uses TRBV29-1 with TRBJ2-5; TCRdb returns TRBD2, unconfirmable since there is no DNA. The CDR3 spans 14 residues. CDR1 SQVTM and CDR2 ANQGSEA come from the germline V gene.

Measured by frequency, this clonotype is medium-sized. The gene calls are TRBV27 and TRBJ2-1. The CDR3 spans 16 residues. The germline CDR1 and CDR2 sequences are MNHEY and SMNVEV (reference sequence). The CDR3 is CASSLSMREIHNEQFF.

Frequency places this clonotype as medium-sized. The CDR3: CAISGPGHPNTEAFF. The gene calls are TRBV10-3 and TRBJ1-1; TCRdb lists TRBD1, though no DNA is available to test this call. The CDR3 length is 15 residues. The germline V gene encodes CDR1 ENHRY and CDR2 SYGVKD.

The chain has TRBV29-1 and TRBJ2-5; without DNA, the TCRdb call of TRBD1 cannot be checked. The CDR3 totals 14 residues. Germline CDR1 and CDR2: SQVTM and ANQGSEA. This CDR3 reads CSVEGQILQETQYF.

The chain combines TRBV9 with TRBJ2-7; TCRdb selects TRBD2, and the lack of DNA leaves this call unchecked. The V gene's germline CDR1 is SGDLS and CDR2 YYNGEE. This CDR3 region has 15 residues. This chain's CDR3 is CASTPGGSGGYEQYF.

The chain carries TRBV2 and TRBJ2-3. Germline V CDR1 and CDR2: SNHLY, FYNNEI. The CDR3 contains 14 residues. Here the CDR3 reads CDSSSPQGADTKYF.

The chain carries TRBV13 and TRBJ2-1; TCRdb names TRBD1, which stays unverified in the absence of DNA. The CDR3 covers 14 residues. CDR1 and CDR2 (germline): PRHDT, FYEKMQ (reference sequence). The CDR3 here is CATSGTGRYNEQFF.

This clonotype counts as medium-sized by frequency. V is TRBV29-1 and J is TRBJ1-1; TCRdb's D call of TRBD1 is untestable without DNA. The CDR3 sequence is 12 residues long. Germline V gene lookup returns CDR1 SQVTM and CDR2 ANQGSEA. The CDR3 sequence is CSVPGQNTEAFF.

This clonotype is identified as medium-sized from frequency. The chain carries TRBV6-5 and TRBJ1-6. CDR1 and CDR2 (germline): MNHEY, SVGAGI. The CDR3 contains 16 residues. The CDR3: CASSYKTASYNSPLHF.

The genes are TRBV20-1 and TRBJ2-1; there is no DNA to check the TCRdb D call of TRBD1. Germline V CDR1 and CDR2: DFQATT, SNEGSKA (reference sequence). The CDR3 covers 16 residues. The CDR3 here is CSASTPVEVGVDEQFF.

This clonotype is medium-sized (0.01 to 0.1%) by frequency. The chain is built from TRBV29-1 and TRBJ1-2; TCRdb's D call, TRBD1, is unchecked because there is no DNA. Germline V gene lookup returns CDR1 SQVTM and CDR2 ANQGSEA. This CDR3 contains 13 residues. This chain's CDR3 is CSVGGAGTYGYTF. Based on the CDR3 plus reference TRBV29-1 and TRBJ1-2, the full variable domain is SAVISQKPSRDICQRGTSLTIQCQVDSQVTMMFWYRQQPGQSLTLIATANQGSEATYESGFVIDKFPISRPNLTFSTLTVSNMSPEDSSIYLCSVGGAGTYGYTFGSGTRLTVV.